This T cell receptor (beta chain) was captured in a study of cytomegalovirus exposure and HLA in healthy donors. Study context: Around 89 million unique TCRs from HLA-typed donors made up an early data release. General study results and limits: Other equally common chains were less clonally expanded than HLA-associated TCR beta chains, a later analysis showed. Later analysis associated a missense DCLRE1C variant with TCR beta V- and J-gene trimming.

To note about this clone: The antigen remains unidentified.

Germline CDR1 WNHNN, CDR2 SYGVQD (reference sequence). This CDR3 contains 17 residues. Trimming removed 0 bases at V and 0 bases at J, with 14 bases between. The PCR used 60 Vbeta and 13 Jbeta primers. The assay was immunoSEQ multiplex PCR, and TCRdb's table has in-frame clones only and misses some. The data hold 130,000 or so clones, with about 80% observed a single time. The clonotype was recovered from a woman aged 40 to 49 in good health and CMV-seronegative. The rearrangement joins TRBV10-1 to TRBJ1-1, with D uncertain. Sequenced input: PBMCs. The CDR3 sequence: CASSESIDSGVNTEAFF. The CDR3 bases are TGCGCCAGCAGTGAGTCGATAGACTCCGGGGTGAACACTGAAGCTTTCTTT.